The clone carrying this TCR beta chain appeared a few times. Its antigen is unknown. This sample stems from a study of breast tumors, draining lymph nodes, adjacent tissues. Study observations and caveats: Data only fit, rather than demonstrated, lymph node origin of most tumor T cells. Tumors had less TCR diversity than lymph nodes, more than nontumor tissue. Compared with basal-like, luminal-like tumors shared significantly more repertoire with nontumor tissue.

TCRdb recomputed calls from the multiplex PCR reads with MiXCR, one row per CDR3 protein. The repertoire holds around 130,000 distinct CDR3 sequences, with approximately 22% as singletons. The length of the CDR3 is 14 residues. Trimming took 0 bases from V and 5 from J, leaving 10 bases between them. Germline V gene data show CDR1 as GTSNPN and CDR2 as SVGIG (reference sequence). The lymph nodes were axillary draining lymph nodes from breast cancer patients. The chain is built from TRBV30 and TRBJ1-4; D gene unclear. The sample comprised axillary lymph node tissue. The receptor was isolated from a female donor with breast cancer. Some clones in this sample may be carry-over from other donors' samples. CDR3 DNA sequence: TGTGCCTGGAGTGTCTGGTCGGGCAATGAAAAACTGTTTTTT. Amino acids: CAWSVWSGNEKLFF.